These 30 T cell receptor beta chains share one sample of origin, sequenced in a study of cytomegalovirus exposure and HLA in healthy donors. The PCR used 60 Vbeta and 13 Jbeta primers. The repertoire was sequenced with immunoSEQ multiplex PCR; TCRdb's copy has only in-frame clones and lacks some. The sample includes about 160,000 clones, just under 80% of them seen just once. Sequenced input: PBMCs. The receptor source for this set is a woman aged 50 to 60 in good health and CMV-seropositive.

This clone was observed a single time. The chain couples TRBV6-5 to TRBJ2-5, with 8 bases lining up with TRBD2. The J call may be wrong; the DNA end is better matched by TRBJ2-7. This CDR3 comprises 15 residues. CDR1 MNHEY and CDR2 SVGAGI come from the germline V gene. This CDR3 is CASNPHSGRSYEQYF. For the CDR3, the DNA is TGTGCCAGCAACCCCCACAGCGGGAGATCCTACGAGCAGTACTTC.

V usage is TRBV28 and J usage is TRBJ2-3, with a weak D call TRBD2 (6 bases). Germline CDR1 MDHEN, CDR2 SYDVKM. Trimming cost V 7 bases and J 5 bases, with 22 bases left between them. This CDR3 is built from 16 residues. This CDR3 is CASKRGRRVLEDTQYF. DNA for the CDR3: TGTGCCAGCAAACGAGGGCGGAGGGTCCTGGAAGATACGCAGTATTTT.

A remark on this clone: Sequence at one end of the junction differs from germline and may be a read error. This sample also contains other DNA sequences that code for the same CDR3. This rearrangement joins TRBV7-9 to TRBJ1-1; D remains unclear. The CDR3 consists of 16 residues. Germline V gene lookup returns CDR1 SEHNR and CDR2 FQNEAQ (reference sequence). CDR3 nucleotide sequence: TGTGCCAGTAGCTTAGTCGGGTTGCCCCAGAACACTGAAGCTTTCTTT. It translates to CASSLVGLPQNTEAFF.

V usage is TRBV6-5 and J usage is TRBJ1-3; TRBD1 matches 7 bases. Germline CDR1 reads MNHEY; CDR2 reads SVGAGI. The ends lost 0 bases at V and 8 bases at J; junction bases unmatched: 7. CDR3 length equals 15 residues. The CDR3 nucleotides are TGTGCCAGCAGTTACTCAAACAGGGGAAGTCACACCATATATTTT. It yields the protein CASSYSNRGSHTIYF.

J is TRBJ1-2 and V is TRBV6-5, with D maybe TRBD1 (6 bases). The germline V gene has CDR1 MNHEY and CDR2 SVGAGI. The CDR3 spans 15 residues. The ends were cut back, 4 bases at V and 2 bases at J, with 14 bases in the middle. Here the CDR3 reads CASSSSQGTNYGYTF. The CDR3 DNA reads as TGTGCCAGCAGTTCTTCTCAGGGGACCAACTATGGCTACACCTTC.

With respect to this clone: Germline is not matched at one junction end, which may reflect a read error. This chain connects TRBV7-8 to TRBJ1-2, with 8 bases lining up with TRBD1. This CDR3 has 16 amino acids. The germline gives CDR1 SGHVS, CDR2 FQNEAQ. CDR3 nucleotides: TGTGCCAGCGGCTTCCTGGACAGGGTGGTTTTAGGTGGCTACACCTTC. Encoded protein: CASGFLDRVVLGGYTF.

The V gene is TRBV27, the J gene TRBJ2-3, with TRBD2 matching over 11 bases. The junction had 5 bases not matched to a gene; V was cut back by 5 bases and J by 4 bases. The CDR3 consists of 15 residues. Germline loops: CDR1 MNHEY, CDR2 SMNVEV (reference sequence). The CDR3 is CASSPLAGESDTQYF. The CDR3 bases are TGTGCCAGCAGTCCACTAGCGGGAGAGTCAGATACGCAGTATTTT.

The V and J genes are TRBV28 and TRBJ2-5, with a tentative D call TRBD2 (6 bases). Germline lookup yields CDR1 MDHEN and CDR2 SYDVKM. The CDR3 is 15 residues long. Trimming left V 4 bases short and J 2 bases short, with 14 bases between. The CDR3 DNA follows: TGTGCCAGCAGTTACGGAAGCGGGTCTCAAGAGACCCAGTACTTC. This encodes CASSYGSGSQETQYF.

The chain is built from TRBV7-2 and TRBJ2-1; 7 nucleotides match TRBD2. V gave up 1 base and J gave up 8 bases; unmatched junction bases: 8. This CDR3 is 15 amino acids long. The germline V gene encodes CDR1 SGHTA and CDR2 FQGNSA. The CDR3 is CASSLGWGGYHEQFF. The CDR3 nucleotides are TGTGCCAGCAGCTTAGGTTGGGGGGGGTACCATGAGCAGTTCTTC.

This clone has a single count. V gene TRBV27 combines with J gene TRBJ1-5; a weak D match, TRBD1 (5 bases). V was clipped by 6 bases and J by 5 bases, with 17 bases between them. Germline assignment: CDR1 MNHEY and CDR2 SMNVEV (reference sequence). CDR3 length: 15 residues. The CDR3 DNA reads as TGTGCCAGCAGCCACCTCGGAGGGGCCGATCAGCCCCAGCATTTT. Translating it yields CASSHLGGADQPQHF.

This clone is a singleton in its sample. The V and J genes are TRBV7-2 and TRBJ2-7; 12 bases are a match to TRBD2. The CDR3 covers 14 residues. Per the germline V gene, CDR1 is SGHTA and CDR2 is FQGNSA. V lost 1 base and J lost 6; bases outside the gene matches: 1. The CDR3 coding sequence is TGTGCCAGCAGCTTAGAACTAGCGGGAGGCGAGCAGTACTTC. As protein: CASSLELAGGEQYF.

V gene TRBV7-9 combines with J gene TRBJ1-1, with 7 bases that match TRBD1. Trimming removed 3 bases from V and 8 bases from J; junction bases left unmatched: 9. CDR3 length equals 14 residues. Germline lookup yields CDR1 SEHNR and CDR2 FQNEAQ (reference sequence). The CDR3 bases are TGTGCCAGCAGCTTTGAGGGGGCCAGTACCGAAGCTTTCTTT. It translates to CASSFEGASTEAFF.

The chain carries TRBV6-1 and TRBJ1-2, with 8 bases lining up with TRBD1. After removal of 6 bases from V and 3 bases from J, the junction contained 6 bases not matched to a gene. Germline CDR1 MNHNS, CDR2 SASEGT. CDR3 length: 14 amino acids. The CDR3 coding sequence is TGTGCCAGCAGCAAAACAGGGGGGCACTATGGCTACACCTTC. Translation: CASSKTGGHYGYTF.

This chain connects TRBV9 to TRBJ1-5; no clear D. The V end was cut by 0 bases, the J end by 0 bases, with 7 bases between. Germline-derived CDR1 and CDR2 are SGDLS and YYNGEE. The CDR3 runs 15 residues. The CDR3 is CASSVGGFSNQPQHF. DNA for the CDR3: TGTGCCAGCAGCGTAGGAGGGTTTAGCAATCAGCCCCAGCATTTT.

This clone was counted only a few times. This rearrangement joins TRBV29-1 to TRBJ2-2; 7 bases align to TRBD1. Germline values: CDR1 SQVTM, CDR2 ANQGSEA. The CDR3 has 15 residues. The V gene end was trimmed by 5 bases and the J gene end by 3 bases; junction bases not matched to a gene: 9. The CDR3: CSVKTGPSDTGELFF. CDR3 coding DNA: TGCAGCGTTAAGACAGGGCCCTCGGACACCGGGGAGCTGTTTTTT.

V usage is TRBV27 and J usage is TRBJ1-1, with 10 bases that match TRBD1. Looked up from germline, CDR1 is MNHEY and CDR2 is SMNVEV (reference sequence). J gave up 0 bases and V 3 bases, and 7 bases lay outside the gene matches. The CDR3 covers 17 residues. CDR3 region: CASSFAPGQGLNTEAFF. The CDR3 nucleotides are TGTGCCAGCAGTTTCGCGCCGGGACAGGGGTTGAACACTGAAGCTTTCTTT.

This chain connects TRBV13 to TRBJ2-1, with 7 bases identical to TRBD2. There are 17 residues in the CDR3. V trimming: 3 bases; J trimming: 1 base; junction bases outside the gene matches: 9. Germline V CDR1 and CDR2: PRHDT, FYEKMQ (reference sequence). The CDR3 nucleotides are TGTGCCAGCAGCTTCAAACTTGGGGGGGGGTCCTACAATGAGCAGTTCTTC. Its protein product is CASSFKLGGGSYNEQFF.

The chain has TRBV7-8 and TRBJ1-4; D may be TRBD1 (5 bases). The ends were cut back, 5 bases at V and 10 bases at J, with 11 bases in the middle. The CDR3 has 12 residues. Germline CDR1 is SGHVS and CDR2 is FQNEAQ. The CDR3 protein is CASSPAGGKLFF. DNA for the CDR3: TGTGCCAGCAGCCCAGCGGGGGGAAAACTGTTTTTT. The full variable domain, with the rest looked up from reference TRBV7-8 and TRBJ1-4, is GAGVSQSPRYKVAKRGQDVALRCDPISGHVSLFWYQQALGQGPEFLTYFQNEAQLDKSGLPSDRFFAERPEGSVSTLKIQRTQQEDSAVYLCASSPAGGKLFFGSGTQLSVL.

This rearrangement joins TRBV19 to TRBJ2-7, with 7 nucleotides matching TRBD2. The CDR3 has 14 amino acids. V shed 5 bases and J 4 bases; nucleotides not matched to a gene: 8. Looked up from germline, CDR1 is LNHDA and CDR2 is SQIVND (reference sequence). CDR3 residues: CASSSAGEGYEQYF. Written as DNA, the CDR3 is TGTGCCAGTAGTTCGGCGGGGGAGGGATACGAGCAGTACTTC. The entire variable domain, with the rest obtained from reference TRBV19 and TRBJ2-7, is as follows: DGGITQSPKYLFRKEGQNVTLSCEQNLNHDAMYWYRQDPGQGLRLIYYSQIVNDFQKGDIAEGYSVSREKKESFPLTVTSAQKNPTAFYLCASSSAGEGYEQYFGPGTRLTVT.

In this sample, this clone turned up once. An end of the junction does not agree with germline; a read error may underlie this. V gene TRBV7-9 combines with J gene TRBJ1-2, with 9 bases matching TRBD1. This CDR3 has 14 residues. Germline loops: CDR1 SEHNR, CDR2 FQNEAQ (reference sequence). As DNA, the CDR3 is TGTTCCAGCAGCTACCCCGGGGACAGGGATGGCTACACCTTC. Translating it yields CSSSYPGDRDGYTF.

This clone was seen only a few times. The chain links TRBV30 to TRBJ1-1, with D possibly matching TRBD1 (6 bases). The germline V gene has CDR1 GTSNPN and CDR2 SVGIG (reference sequence). Trimming stripped 6 bases from V and 10 bases from J, with 15 bases between. CDR3 length equals 11 residues. CDR3 coding DNA: TGTGCCTGCCCGCGGACAGAGGGAGCTTTCTTT. It encodes CACPRTEGAFF. The full variable domain, its missing parts supplied by reference TRBV30 and TRBJ1-1, is SQTIHQWPATLVQPVGSPLSLECTVEGTSNPNLYWYRQAAGRGLQLLFYSVGIGQISSEVPQNLSASRPQDRQFILSSKKLLLSDSGFYLCACPRTEGAFFGQGTRLTVV.

The J gene is TRBJ1-1, the V gene TRBV4-3; unclear D gene. Germline CDR1 and CDR2: LGHNA and YSLEER. The V gene lost 0 bases and the J gene lost 1 base, with 9 bases spanning the gap. There are 15 residues in the CDR3. In DNA, the CDR3 is TGCGCCAGCAGCCAAGATCTAAAACGGAACACTGAAGCTTTCTTT. It translates to CASSQDLKRNTEAFF.

This chain uses TRBV7-9 with TRBJ2-3; 10 positions agree with TRBD1. Germline V gives CDR1 SEHNR, CDR2 FQNEAQ (reference sequence). The V gene end was trimmed by 11 bases and the J gene end by 4 bases; junction bases not matched to a gene: 6. The CDR3 runs 13 residues. DNA of the CDR3: TGTGCCGGACAGGGACAGGGGTCAGATACGCAGTATTTT. Amino acid sequence: CAGQGQGSDTQYF.

This clone was seen a handful of times. This chain connects TRBV7-2 to TRBJ2-7, with D maybe TRBD1 (7 bases). Germline-derived CDR1 and CDR2 are SGHTA and FQGNSA. Trimming removed 5 bases at V and 7 bases at J, with 18 bases between. The CDR3 is 14 residues long. The CDR3 sequence is CASSMGTAGREQYF. The CDR3 nucleotides read TGTGCCAGCAGCATGGGGACAGCGGGCAGGGAGCAGTACTTC.

The V call is TRBV7-2, the J call TRBJ1-5; possibly TRBD1 for D (5 bases). Trimming removed 5 bases at V and 3 bases at J, with 17 bases between. In germline, CDR1 is SGHTA, CDR2 FQGNSA. This CDR3 comprises 16 residues. The CDR3: CASSPSSQGYNQPQHF. CDR3 in DNA: TGTGCCAGCAGCCCCTCGAGCCAGGGCTACAATCAGCCCCAGCATTTT.

This chain joins TRBV5-6 and TRBJ1-5; a weak D match, TRBD1 (5 bases). Germline V CDR1 and CDR2: SGHDT, YYEEEE. This CDR3 is 15 amino acids long. Trimming removed 2 bases from V and 5 bases from J, with 14 bases in between. Here the CDR3 reads CASSFRAQGDQPQHF. CDR3 sequence (DNA): TGTGCCAGCAGCTTTCGGGCACAAGGGGATCAGCCCCAGCATTTT.

The gene calls are TRBV18 and TRBJ1-2; the match to TRBD1 covers 7 bases. CDR3 size: 15 residues. Germline V gene sequence: CDR1 KGHSH, CDR2 LQKENI. V gave up 4 bases and J gave up 2 bases; unmatched junction bases: 7. In DNA form, the CDR3 reads TGTGCCAGCTCACGGTTCGGACAGGCGAACTATGGCTACACCTTC. Translating gives CASSRFGQANYGYTF. The whole variable domain, filled in from reference TRBV18 and TRBJ1-2, reads NAGVMQNPRHLVRRRGQEARLRCSPMKGHSHVYWYRQLPEEGLKFMVYLQKENIIDESGMPKERFSAEFPKEGPSILRIQQVVRGDSAAYFCASSRFGQANYGYTFGSGTRLTVV.

The gene calls are TRBV6-1 and TRBJ1-1; D gene ambiguous. Germline CDR1 and CDR2: MNHNS and SASEGT. V gave up 1 base and J gave up 5 bases, with 8 bases separating them. The CDR3 runs to 13 residues. CDR3 sequence (DNA): TGTGCCAGCAGTGAAGGAAGCCATACTGAAGCTTTCTTT. Its translation: CASSEGSHTEAFF.

On this clone itself: This sample also contains other DNA sequences that code for the same CDR3. The J gene is TRBJ2-7, the V gene TRBV7-8; 8 nucleotides agree with TRBD1. There are 16 residues in the CDR3. Germline loops: CDR1 SGHVS, CDR2 FQNEAQ. Trimming removed 2 bases from V and 2 bases from J; junction bases left unmatched: 8. CDR3 bases: TGTGCCAGCAGCTTATCCCGGACAGGGCTGGCCTACGAGCAGTACTTC. It translates to CASSLSRTGLAYEQYF.

The chain is built from TRBV10-3 and TRBJ1-5; D remains unclear. V was clipped by 2 bases and J by 0 bases, with 5 bases between them. The CDR3 has 14 amino acids. CDR1 and CDR2 from the germline V gene are ENHRY and SYGVKD. The CDR3 DNA reads TGTGCCATCAGTGAGGCAGGTAGCAATCAGCCCCAGCATTTT. As protein: CAISEAGSNQPQHF.